Sequencing of this TCR beta chain was carried out in a study of cytomegalovirus exposure and HLA in healthy donors (dated by TCRdb to 2017 to 2019). About the full investigation: According to an earlier analysis of several hundred of the donors, about 190 million T cells yielded 117 million unique TCR beta sequences and approximately 280 Gb of sequence data. All discovery cohort repertoires had been generated using a single sequencing platform. Typing coverage differed by locus: A, B, C, DRB1 and DQB1 were typed in roughly 620-630 donors, DQA1 in 522, DPA1 in 600 to 610, and DPB1 in around 490. To predict cytomegalovirus infection status, the study combined high-throughput TCR immunosequencing, statistical association of individual TCRs with disease status, and machine learning. A later analysis re-analyzed previously published TCR beta repertoires from approximately 670 donors and added high-resolution HLA genotyping to study TCR occurrence patterns. On average, 235,054 unique TCR beta nucleotide sequences were sequenced per donor among fewer than 500 genotyped donors of the cohort, with around 19% of those sequences being non-productive. The study used immunosequencing to profile the T cell repertoires of more than 650 subjects and linked those repertoires to cytomegalovirus serostatus. The later analysis used no new phenotypic data to find candidate immune exposures, relying instead on TCR beta sequences and their occurrence across donors. Several DR-DQ haplotypes were treated as single units for association and clustering because of strong linkage in the cohort. Donor age, sex, ethnicity and CMV serostatus were compiled together with the repertoire data. To decide whether each TCR beta V gene segment behaved as functional or pseudogenic, an earlier analysis of approximately 590 of the donors relied on high-throughput TCR beta sequencing. Class I and class II HLA loci were covered by the typing at four-digit resolution. The genetic ancestry cluster associated with self-reported Caucasian donors included about 84% of the 398 genotyped donors. A later genetic analysis took genome-wide SNP genotypes for about 65% of the roughly 670 donors and used that subset as a discovery cohort. The study aimed to test whether cataloging public T cell receptors could reveal signatures of past pathogen exposure. A separate validation cohort of over 95 different subjects was used in addition to the roughly 720-subject first cohort. Roughly 300 gigabases of sequencing data and 70 million to 100 million unique TCR sequences made up an early release that covered over 550 HLA-typed donors. Beyond this particular receptor, the publication reports: In a later analysis, TCR association rates were found to vary across HLA loci, with the most associated TCRs seen for DRB1 alleles and the fewest for HLA-C alleles. The authors suggested that the approach could potentially be generalized to other disease states and immunological phenotypes. According to a later analysis, most CMV-associated TCR beta chains appeared to be HLA-restricted, and the HLA associations seemed to be driven largely by CMV exposure. Because the 87-base-pair reads could not distinguish some IMGT-functional V segments, including TRBV6-2 and TRBV6-3, those segments were excluded. The classifier was reported to diagnose cytomegalovirus status with high specificity and sensitivity in both the original cohort and the validation cohort. Most TCR sequences were seen in very few donors, while some public TCRs were found in many individuals. According to a later analysis, parvovirus B19, influenza, CMV and Epstein-Barr virus appeared linked to several top co-occurrence clusters. CMV serostatus was the only immune exposure information available for the cohort. A later analysis associated about 16,000 TCR beta sequences with specific HLA alleles at a false discovery rate of 0.05. Compared with the roughly 600-donor mean, donors in an Asian-associated ancestry cluster had fewer N-insertions in productive TCRs, according to a later genetic analysis. Because HLA typing was unavailable for some donors at each locus, only the typed subset was used in association tests. A later analysis found that HLA-associated TCR beta chains were more clonally expanded and had lower generation probabilities than equally common non-associated chains. Linkage disequilibrium might explain the correlated functional status among segregating V segments, but an unknown experimental factor could not be ruled out. The presence/absence analyses assumed that sequencing depth was roughly uniform across donors, and that assumption may not be true. In vitro tests confirmed that a few of the cytomegalovirus-associated TCR beta chains recognize cytomegalovirus antigens. Strong co-occurrence of HLA alleles, especially DR and DQ, made assigning TCR associations to individual alleles difficult. V-gene and J-gene trimming of TCR beta chains was associated with a missense DCLRE1C variant in a later genetic analysis, and the association was replicated in an independent cohort. Broadly in line with IMGT annotations, most TCR beta V segments showed up in productive rearrangements about 90% or about 30% of the time in an earlier analysis of several hundred of the donors. A cluster of highly shared sequence variants was judged likely to represent a technical artifact of the sequencing pipeline. This cohort had only TCR beta chains sequenced, and the lack of alpha or paired-chain data limited which features could be detected. A further reported finding was that TCR beta sequences accurately predicted the HLA-A and HLA-B alleles for most subjects in the first cohort. A total of roughly 160 TCR beta chains were listed by the study as associated with cytomegalovirus. The earlier analysis of some 540 of the donors excluded 15 to 20 rarely observed V segments, including chromosome 9 orphons, because counts were too low.

The germline V gene yields MGHRA for CDR1 and YSYEKL for CDR2. Trimming leaves V shorter by 4 bases and J shorter by 2 bases, with the junction holding 3 bases beyond the gene matches. The CDR3 covers 14 residues, taking in both the cysteine and the phenylalanine. Solely the CDR3 DNA is kept, with 42 bases framed from the first base. The cohort consisted of some 730 healthy bone marrow donors. At the time of sampling, every cohort member was nominally healthy, though immune exposures that went unrecorded were likely present. The donor was CMV seronegative and was included in the group of several hundred seronegative cohort members. A peripheral blood sample was collected from each donor, and TCR beta sequencing was performed on peripheral blood mononuclear cells. Genomic DNA was extracted from the blood cell samples with the Qiagen DNeasy Blood Extraction Kit. Library generation was performed with the immunoSEQ multiplex PCR assay. A mixture of 60 forward primers for TCR Vbeta segments and 13 reverse primers for TCR Jbeta segments was used in the multiplex PCR. Amplification of the CDR3 region of rearranged TCR beta genes was performed with a multiplex PCR assay on genomic DNA. On the Illumina HiSeq System, the amplified TCR beta libraries were sequenced as 87-base-pair reads. The published analysis was carried out like this. In a later analysis, roughly 80 million unique TCR beta chains were counted across the 650 to 700 repertoires, and roughly 10 million of these chains were shared by at least two donors. To remove PCR and sequencing errors, raw reads were error-corrected and collapsed into unique sequences using a nearest-neighbor algorithm that merged closely related sequences. To assign V, D and J gene segments, CDR3 sequences were aligned to IMGT reference sequences. For a sequence to be retained, a match of at least six nucleotides was required to both a V gene segment and a J gene segment. Rearrangements were classified as productive when the CDR3 lacked stop codons and remained in frame with V and J, and all other rearrangements were classified as non-productive. Following IMGT convention, CDR3 was defined as the stretch from the second conserved V-encoded cysteine to the conserved J-encoded phenylalanine. In an earlier analysis of around 540 of the donors, sequences lacking an unambiguous match to a single V gene segment were excluded. An earlier analysis of 587 of the donors classified V segments as functional when productive rearrangements were above 56.7% and as segregating when the standard deviation between donors was above 5%. A statistical classification framework was developed to diagnose cytomegalovirus status using the catalog of TCR beta chain sequences. In a later analysis, V and J genes were assigned by comparing TCR nucleotide sequences against IMGT/GENE-DB human TR gene sequences. A later analysis assigned CDR3 sequences and most-parsimonious VDJ recombination scenarios with the TCRdist pipeline. In a later analysis, every TCR beta chain was defined by the combination of its CDR3 amino acid sequence and its V-gene family, and reads without a unique V-gene family were dropped. As a way to deal with suspected cross-contamination and a sequencing artifact, a later analysis dropped hundreds of nucleotide sequences that were highly shared and had low generation probability. A later analysis calculated a clonal expansion index for each public chain from normalized within-repertoire ranks of inferred template counts. A later analysis computed generation probabilities with a VDJ recombination model fitted to out-of-frame rearrangements, and checked the results against IGoR. In a later analysis, hypergeometric tests were used to score TCR-TCR, TCR-HLA and TCR-CMV co-occurrence, with a repertoire-size bias correction applied to TCR pairs. A later analysis estimated false discovery rates by permuting HLA or CMV assignments 20 times. In a later analysis, co-occurring TCRs were grouped using DBSCAN, and TCRdist sequence similarity was added for clustering within HLA-allele-positive subsets. Repertoires with fewer than 30,000 or more than 120,000 public chains, plus five repertoires with anomalous nucleotide sharing, were excluded from co-occurrence clustering. Drawn from immuneACCESS, this table holds only the in-frame rearrangements with V and J called that TCRdb kept. Clones are partly lost; checked studies trace under half to an unresolved V gene and leave the rest unexplained. V and J calls and clone size are copied from that table; D and trimming were computed from the DNA. The sample contains approximately 170,000 clones, 85% of them found a single time. The ten top clones hold 1% of the sample.

Comment on this clone: Its antigen specificity is not known. No base qualities exist here, and no much larger clone lies one base off it.

The sequenced sample was PBMCs. The V and J genes are TRBV4-1 and TRBJ2-5, with 8 bases in between that match TRBD2. This sequence originates from a boy between 2 and 10 years old in good health and CMV-seronegative. The nucleotides read TGCGCCAGCAGCCCCGGACTAGCTCAAGAGACCCAGTACTTC. This translates into CASSPGLAQETQYF.